This passage covers 7 T cell receptor beta chains from one sample sequenced in a study of T cells in Graves' hyperthyroidism and ophthalmopathy. The source material, RNA transcripts, was used to amplify TCR beta CDR3 regions. The HTBI primer set drove a first-round RT-PCR of the TCR CDR3. Each CDR3 protein gets one entry after TCRdb re-called the multiplex PCR reads with MiXCR. The table includes 300,000 to 350,000 distinct CDR3 sequences, about 20% detected once. What was sequenced was blood. The receptors come from a woman in her forties or fifties with Graves' hyperthyroidism.

This clonotype was found many times. CDR3: CASSDLSGVTDTQYF. CDR3 nucleotides: TGTGCCAGCAGTGATTTGAGCGGGGTCACAGATACGCAGTATTTT. V gene TRBV6-1 combines with J gene TRBJ2-3, with TRBD2 matching 7 bases. The CDR3 length is 15 residues. The trim removed 3 bases at V and 2 bases at J, leaving 5 bases unmatched. The V gene's germline CDR1 is MNHNS and CDR2 SASEGT.

The sample holds a few counts of this clonotype. The chain couples TRBV15 to TRBJ1-2; TRBD1 matches at 7 bases. After removal of 5 bases from V and 2 bases from J, the junction contained 5 bases not matched to a gene. CDR1 and CDR2 from the germline V gene are LNHNV and YYDKDF (reference sequence). This CDR3 spans 14 amino acids. CDR3 DNA sequence: TGTGCCACCAGCGGTCAGACAGGGAACTATGGCTACACCTTC. It specifies CATSGQTGNYGYTF.

This clonotype was detected only a few times. The CDR3 reads CASNTGDNQPQHF. The CDR3 DNA reads TGTGCCAGTAACACAGGGGACAATCAGCCCCAGCATTTT. The chain combines TRBV18 with TRBJ1-5; 7 bases map to TRBD1. Germline V gene lookup returns CDR1 KGHSH and CDR2 LQKENI. With V trimmed by 9 bases and J by 3 bases, 5 bases remained unmatched. The length of the CDR3 is 13 residues.

This clonotype appeared a few times. The chain combines TRBV10-2 with TRBJ2-1; TRBD2 matches 10 bases. Trimming at V came to 5 bases and at J to 4 bases, leaving 8 bases not matched to a gene. CDR3 size: 16 residues. Germline V lookup: CDR1 WSHSY, CDR2 SAAADI. CDR3 DNA: TGCGCCAGCAGTTTATGGACTAGCGGCCCGTACAATGAGCAGTTCTTC. It is translated as CASSLWTSGPYNEQFF.

The V gene is TRBV20-1, the J gene TRBJ2-5; 10 bases match TRBD2. The CDR3 length is 13 residues. The germline V gene encodes CDR1 DFQATT and CDR2 SNEGSKA (reference sequence). V trimming: 4 bases; J trimming: 5 bases; junction bases outside the gene matches: 4. The CDR3 region is CSAKAGGVETQYF. The DNA of the CDR3 is TGCAGTGCTAAAGCGGGAGGGGTGGAGACCCAGTACTTC.

This clonotype was seen at least ten times. The CDR3 loop is CAKTSGGSYNEQFF. In DNA, the CDR3 is TGTGCCAAAACTAGCGGGGGTTCCTACAATGAGCAGTTCTTC. The genes are TRBV2 and TRBJ2-1; TRBD2 agrees at 11 bases. V dropped 10 bases and J dropped 1; count of bases not matched to a gene: 3. CDR1 SNHLY and CDR2 FYNNEI come from the germline V gene. The CDR3 extends over 14 amino acids.

The rearrangement links TRBV28 to TRBJ2-1; no definite D call. CDR1 and CDR2 from the germline V gene are MDHEN and SYDVKM. Trimming took 6 bases from V and 5 from J, leaving 14 bases between them. CDR3 length: 14 residues. The CDR3, as DNA: TGTGCCAGCAGGCCCTGGCGGTCAAACAATGAGCAGTTCTTC. It is translated as CASRPWRSNNEQFF.